This T cell receptor (beta chain) was profiled in a study of T cell repertoires in cytomegalovirus infection. The CDR3 sequence is 12 residues long. CDR1 SGHTS and CDR2 YDEGEE come from the germline V gene. Trimming pared 0 bases from V and 6 bases from J, leaving 4 bases between. MiXCR, run by TCRdb on the reads, gives a single entry per CDR3 protein. Among fewer than 950,000 distinct CDR3 sequences listed, 32% were seen once. With regard to this clonotype: Its antigen is undetermined.

The sample in question was cultured CD8+ T cells from PBMCs, obtained from culture after CMV antigen stimulation. This TCR was recovered from a human donor in good health (CMV status not recorded). Some clones in this sample may be carry-over from other donors' samples. The chain combines TRBV5-8 with TRBJ2-1; D is unresolved. The CDR3 spells CASSLVINEQFF. In DNA, the CDR3 is TGTGCCAGCAGCTTGGTTATCAATGAGCAGTTCTTC.